Listed below are T cell receptor beta chains from one sample, sequenced in a study of CD8+CD57+ T cells in acquired aplastic anemia. MiXCR, run by TCRdb on the reads, gives a single entry per CDR3 protein. The sample holds about 290,000 distinct CDR3 sequences; under 60% are singletons and the top ten take 1% to 1.5%. Input material: sorted CD4+, CD8+, or CD8+CD57+ T cells (not recorded which) from PBMCs. The source is a human donor with aplastic anemia. Both conserved end residues are part of each CDR3. The order of the fields is clone size, V gene, J gene, D gene, CDR3 protein, CDR3 DNA. D genes are given only for firm matches. For some rows the clone size is stated as once, few or many, or as a class when expanded; others skip it.

abundance: NA; v_gene: TRBV7-2; j_gene: TRBJ2-1; d_gene: TRBD2; CDR3aa: CASRLGLAGNNEQFF; CDR3nt: TGTGCCAGCAGGCTCGGGCTAGCGGGGAACAATGAGCAGTTCTTC
abundance: many; v_gene: TRBV5-1; j_gene: TRBJ2-1; d_gene: TRBD2; CDR3aa: CASSIAGSSYNEQFF; CDR3nt: TGCGCCAGCTCTATAGCGGGCAGCTCCTACAATGAGCAGTTCTTC
abundance: NA; v_gene: TRBV7-9; j_gene: TRBJ2-5; d_gene: NA; CDR3aa: CASSPPVTAQETQYF; CDR3nt: TGTGCCAGCAGCCCACCGGTCACGGCCCAAGAGACCCAGTACTTC
abundance: NA; v_gene: TRBV15; j_gene: TRBJ2-7; d_gene: NA; CDR3aa: CATRKGVGYEQYF; CDR3nt: TGTGCCACCAGGAAGGGGGTTGGGTACGAGCAGTACTTC
abundance: NA; v_gene: TRBV6-2/TRBV6-3; j_gene: TRBJ1-5; d_gene: NA; CDR3aa: CASSYSSIQPQHF; CDR3nt: TGTGCCAGCAGTTACTCGAGTATTCAGCCCCAGCATTTT
abundance: NA; v_gene: TRBV2; j_gene: TRBJ2-3; d_gene: NA; CDR3aa: CASSVRRGVGTDTQYF; CDR3nt: TGTGCCAGCAGTGTTAGGAGGGGGGTTGGCACAGATACGCAGTATTTT
abundance: NA; v_gene: TRBV10-3; j_gene: TRBJ1-1; d_gene: NA; CDR3aa: CASSYSGRMNTEAFF; CDR3nt: TGTGCCAGCAGTTACTCGGGGAGAATGAACACTGAAGCTTTCTTT
abundance: NA; v_gene: TRBV2; j_gene: TRBJ2-7; d_gene: NA; CDR3aa: CASSSWTDVEQYF; CDR3nt: TGTGCCAGCAGTAGCTGGACGGATGTCGAGCAGTACTTC
abundance: NA; v_gene: TRBV5-6; j_gene: TRBJ2-7; d_gene: NA; CDR3aa: CASSPFTEFAHEQYF; CDR3nt: TGTGCCAGCAGCCCTTTCACCGAGTTTGCCCACGAGCAGTACTTC
abundance: few; v_gene: TRBV5-5; j_gene: TRBJ2-1; d_gene: NA; CDR3aa: CASSLRGSPYNEQFF; CDR3nt: TGTGCCAGCAGCTTGCGGGGCAGTCCCTACAATGAGCAGTTCTTC
abundance: NA; v_gene: TRBV7-9; j_gene: TRBJ2-1; d_gene: TRBD2; CDR3aa: CASSSSGGEAYNEQFF; CDR3nt: TGTGCCAGCAGTTCTAGCGGGGGGGAAGCCTACAATGAGCAGTTCTTC
abundance: once; v_gene: TRBV7-8; j_gene: TRBJ2-7; d_gene: NA; CDR3aa: CASSLAESYEQYF; CDR3nt: TGTGCCAGCAGCTTAGCCGAGTCCTACGAGCAGTACTTC
abundance: NA; v_gene: TRBV25-1; j_gene: TRBJ2-6; d_gene: TRBD1; CDR3aa: CASSPGLRTGESTGANVLTF; CDR3nt: TGTGCCAGCTCACCAGGGCTTCGGACAGGGGAATCTACTGGGGCCAACGTCCTGACTTTC
abundance: NA; v_gene: TRBV20-1; j_gene: TRBJ2-3; d_gene: TRBD2; CDR3aa: CSARRRTGGFTDTQYF; CDR3nt: TGCAGTGCTAGAAGGCGAACGGGAGGGTTCACAGATACGCAGTATTTT
abundance: NA; v_gene: TRBV5-8; j_gene: TRBJ2-7; d_gene: NA; CDR3aa: CASSFQGSYEQYF; CDR3nt: TGTGCCAGCAGCTTCCAGGGGAGCTACGAGCAGTACTTC
abundance: NA; v_gene: TRBV20-1; j_gene: TRBJ2-7; d_gene: TRBD2; CDR3aa: CSHRLAGVGEQYF; CDR3nt: TGCAGTCACCGACTAGCGGGAGTAGGCGAGCAGTACTTC
abundance: many; v_gene: TRBV9; j_gene: TRBJ2-5; d_gene: NA; CDR3aa: CASSPGGDSAETQYF; CDR3nt: TGTGCCAGCAGCCCCGGGGGGGACAGTGCAGAGACCCAGTACTTC
abundance: many; v_gene: TRBV25-1; j_gene: TRBJ2-5; d_gene: NA; CDR3aa: CASSEFGPGVETQYF; CDR3nt: TGTGCCAGCAGTGAATTTGGGCCAGGGGTTGAGACCCAGTACTTC
abundance: NA; v_gene: TRBV6-5; j_gene: TRBJ1-2; d_gene: NA; CDR3aa: CASSYGGPRQADLYGYTF; CDR3nt: TGTGCCAGCAGTTATGGAGGGCCCCGCCAGGCGGACCTCTATGGCTACACCTTC
abundance: NA; v_gene: TRBV19; j_gene: TRBJ2-3; d_gene: NA; CDR3aa: CASSNYRVTDTQYF; CDR3nt: TGTGCCAGTAGTAACTACAGGGTAACAGATACGCAGTATTTT
abundance: many; v_gene: TRBV2; j_gene: TRBJ2-7; d_gene: NA; CDR3aa: CASSPARNGNPSYF; CDR3nt: TGTGCCAGCAGTCCAGCTAGGAACGGCAATCCCTCGTACTTC
abundance: NA; v_gene: TRBV29-1; j_gene: TRBJ2-7; d_gene: TRBD1; CDR3aa: CSVQVGTVSYEQYF; CDR3nt: TGCAGCGTCCAAGTAGGGACAGTGAGCTACGAGCAGTACTTC
abundance: NA; v_gene: TRBV9; j_gene: TRBJ1-6; d_gene: NA; CDR3aa: CASSVAGGSNSPLHF; CDR3nt: TGTGCCAGCAGCGTAGCTGGGGGATCTAATTCACCCCTCCACTTT
abundance: NA; v_gene: TRBV29-1; j_gene: TRBJ1-1; d_gene: TRBD1; CDR3aa: CSVGGDRGLTEAFF; CDR3nt: TGCAGCGTTGGGGGGGACAGGGGGCTGACTGAAGCTTTCTTT
abundance: NA; v_gene: TRBV7-9; j_gene: TRBJ1-2; d_gene: NA; CDR3aa: CASSLPGTPVNYGYTF; CDR3nt: TGTGCCAGCAGCCTCCCCGGGACGCCAGTAAACTATGGCTACACCTTC
abundance: NA; v_gene: TRBV6-4; j_gene: TRBJ2-2; d_gene: NA; CDR3aa: CASSDSIHTGELFF; CDR3nt: TGTGCCAGCAGTGACTCGATACACACCGGGGAGCTGTTTTTT
abundance: NA; v_gene: TRBV2; j_gene: TRBJ2-7; d_gene: TRBD1; CDR3aa: CASRSRQGESSYEQYF; CDR3nt: TGTGCCAGCAGGAGCCGACAGGGCGAAAGCTCCTACGAGCAGTACTTC
abundance: NA; v_gene: TRBV9; j_gene: TRBJ2-5; d_gene: NA; CDR3aa: CASSVYGRGETQYF; CDR3nt: TGTGCCAGCAGCGTTTACGGGAGAGGGGAGACCCAGTACTTC
abundance: once; v_gene: TRBV24-1; j_gene: TRBJ2-1; d_gene: TRBD1; CDR3aa: CATSDFNGQGNEQFF; CDR3nt: TGTGCCACCAGTGATTTTAATGGACAGGGGAATGAGCAGTTCTTC
abundance: NA; v_gene: TRBV20-1; j_gene: TRBJ1-3; d_gene: TRBD1; CDR3aa: CSARPRTGAGNTIYF; CDR3nt: TGCAGTGCTAGACCGAGGACAGGCGCCGGAAACACCATATATTTT
abundance: NA; v_gene: TRBV24-1; j_gene: TRBJ2-7; d_gene: TRBD1; CDR3aa: CATSDSSGRTGTDFYEQYF; CDR3nt: TGTGCCACCAGTGATTCCAGCGGACGAACCGGGACAGATTTTTACGAGCAGTACTTC
abundance: few; v_gene: TRBV20-1; j_gene: TRBJ2-5; d_gene: NA; CDR3aa: CSARDGWGKETQYF; CDR3nt: TGCAGTGCTAGAGATGGGTGGGGAAAAGAGACCCAGTACTTC
abundance: NA; v_gene: TRBV20-1; j_gene: TRBJ2-7; d_gene: TRBD2; CDR3aa: CSAVGTSGRKGYEQYF; CDR3nt: TGCAGTGCGGTAGGGACTAGCGGGAGAAAAGGATACGAGCAGTACTTC
abundance: NA; v_gene: TRBV7-9; j_gene: TRBJ1-4; d_gene: TRBD1; CDR3aa: CASSFTGGNEKLFF; CDR3nt: TGTGCCAGCAGTTTCACAGGGGGTAATGAAAAACTGTTTTTT
abundance: few; v_gene: TRBV20-1; j_gene: TRBJ1-3; d_gene: NA; CDR3aa: CSAGGSSGNTIYF; CDR3nt: TGCAGTGCGGGAGGCTCCTCTGGAAACACCATATATTTT
abundance: few; v_gene: TRBV24-1; j_gene: TRBJ2-6; d_gene: NA; CDR3aa: CATSDFTGSGANVLTF; CDR3nt: TGTGCCACCAGTGATTTTACGGGGTCTGGGGCCAACGTCCTGACTTTC
abundance: NA; v_gene: TRBV5-1; j_gene: TRBJ2-5; d_gene: NA; CDR3aa: CASSLTNQETQYF; CDR3nt: TGCGCCAGCAGCTTGACAAATCAAGAGACCCAGTACTTC
abundance: NA; v_gene: TRBV7-2; j_gene: TRBJ1-2; d_gene: NA; CDR3aa: CASSLSDGYTF; CDR3nt: TGTGCCAGCAGCTTGAGCGATGGCTACACCTTC
abundance: many; v_gene: TRBV5-8; j_gene: TRBJ2-7; d_gene: TRBD1; CDR3aa: CASSLGGQGGYEQYF; CDR3nt: TGTGCCAGCAGCTTGGGGGGACAGGGAGGCTACGAGCAGTACTTC
abundance: many; v_gene: TRBV4-2; j_gene: TRBJ2-1; d_gene: TRBD1; CDR3aa: CASSQGIQGAGYNEQFF; CDR3nt: TGTGCCAGCAGCCAAGGAATACAGGGGGCAGGGTACAATGAGCAGTTCTTC
abundance: NA; v_gene: TRBV5-1; j_gene: TRBJ2-6; d_gene: NA; CDR3aa: CASCSTSSGANVLTF; CDR3nt: TGCGCCAGCTGCTCCACTAGCTCTGGGGCCAACGTCCTGACTTTC
abundance: many; v_gene: TRBV20-1; j_gene: TRBJ1-5; d_gene: NA; CDR3aa: CSARGTDYQPQHF; CDR3nt: TGCAGTGCTAGAGGGACAGATTACCAGCCCCAGCATTTT
abundance: NA; v_gene: TRBV27; j_gene: TRBJ1-6; d_gene: TRBD1; CDR3aa: CASSPGGGSPLHF; CDR3nt: TGTGCCAGCAGTCCAGGGGGCGGATCACCCCTCCACTTT
abundance: NA; v_gene: TRBV5-4; j_gene: TRBJ2-7; d_gene: NA; CDR3aa: CASSSKPAYEQYF; CDR3nt: TGTGCCAGCAGCTCCAAGCCTGCCTACGAGCAGTACTTC
abundance: NA; v_gene: TRBV20-1; j_gene: TRBJ1-2; d_gene: NA; CDR3aa: CSARDVGGDYTF; CDR3nt: TGCAGTGCTAGAGATGTGGGGGGTGACTACACCTTC
abundance: NA; v_gene: TRBV19; j_gene: TRBJ1-1; d_gene: NA; CDR3aa: CASSIGTGGGTEAFF; CDR3nt: TGTGCCAGTAGTATAGGTACGGGGGGAGGGACTGAAGCTTTCTTT
abundance: many; v_gene: TRBV2; j_gene: TRBJ2-7; d_gene: NA; CDR3aa: CASSEQDMPPYEQYF; CDR3nt: TGTGCCAGCAGTGAACAGGACATGCCTCCCTACGAGCAGTACTTC
abundance: NA; v_gene: TRBV2; j_gene: TRBJ2-5; d_gene: TRBD2; CDR3aa: CASSLVRGTLAQETQYF; CDR3nt: TGTGCCAGCAGCTTAGTGCGGGGGACCCTAGCTCAAGAGACCCAGTACTTC
abundance: NA; v_gene: TRBV20-1; j_gene: TRBJ1-5; d_gene: NA; CDR3aa: CSGKAGDISPQHF; CDR3nt: TGCAGTGGTAAAGCCGGTGATATCAGTCCCCAGCATTTT
abundance: NA; v_gene: TRBV20-1; j_gene: TRBJ2-7; d_gene: TRBD1; CDR3aa: CSARGTGTGFYEQYF; CDR3nt: TGCAGTGCTAGAGGCACCGGGACAGGCTTCTACGAGCAGTACTTC
abundance: many; v_gene: TRBV10-3; j_gene: TRBJ2-7; d_gene: TRBD1; CDR3aa: CAIRKGQSSYEQYF; CDR3nt: TGTGCCATTCGGAAGGGACAGAGCTCCTACGAGCAGTACTTC
abundance: NA; v_gene: TRBV2; j_gene: TRBJ2-1; d_gene: NA; CDR3aa: CASNLGLAAYNEQFF; CDR3nt: TGTGCCAGCAACCTGGGACTTGCGGCTTACAATGAGCAGTTCTTC
abundance: NA; v_gene: TRBV25-1; j_gene: TRBJ1-1; d_gene: NA; CDR3aa: CASQGRMNTEAFF; CDR3nt: TGTGCCAGCCAGGGGCGGATGAACACTGAAGCTTTCTTT
abundance: few; v_gene: TRBV18; j_gene: TRBJ2-2; d_gene: TRBD1; CDR3aa: CASSLDRGNTGELFF; CDR3nt: TGTGCCAGCTCCCTCGACAGGGGTAACACCGGGGAGCTGTTTTTT
abundance: NA; v_gene: TRBV24-1; j_gene: TRBJ2-7; d_gene: NA; CDR3aa: CATSEHRVGFYEQYF; CDR3nt: TGTGCCACCAGTGAGCACAGGGTGGGCTTCTACGAGCAGTACTTC
abundance: NA; v_gene: TRBV20-1; j_gene: TRBJ1-5; d_gene: NA; CDR3aa: CSASAGDQPQHF; CDR3nt: TGCAGTGCTAGCGCAGGGGATCAGCCCCAGCATTTT
abundance: NA; v_gene: TRBV20-1; j_gene: TRBJ2-3; d_gene: NA; CDR3aa: CSASLGRGARTDTQYF; CDR3nt: TGCAGTGCTAGCTTAGGCCGGGGGGCTCGCACAGATACGCAGTATTTT